One and the same sample provided the 27 T cell receptor beta chains below, sequenced in a study of Graves' ophthalmopathy and Graves' hyperthyroidism. Amplified TCR beta CDR3 regions were obtained using RNA transcripts as template. Second-round multiplex PCR came after first-round RT-PCR with HTBI primers. Via MiXCR, TCRdb re-called the multiplex PCR reads, giving one row per CDR3 protein. The data hold over a million distinct CDR3 sequences, with about 40% observed a single time. The material sequenced was peripheral blood or thyroid tissue (not recorded which). Receptors were obtained from an adult man with Graves' hyperthyroidism.

The gene calls are TRBV5-1 and TRBJ2-7; the D gene is possibly TRBD1 (6 bases). CDR1 and CDR2 from the germline V gene are SGHRS and YFSETQ. The CDR3 extends over 15 amino acids. With 0 bases removed from V and 2 bases from J, the gap between germline ends came to 12 bases. The CDR3 region is CASSLVPGDPYEQYF. DNA for the CDR3: TGCGCCAGCAGCTTGGTTCCAGGGGATCCCTACGAGCAGTACTTC. Filled out from reference TRBV5-1 and TRBJ2-7, the complete variable domain reads KAGVTQTPRYLIKTRGQQVTLSCSPISGHRSVSWYQQTPGQGLQFLFEYFSETQRNKGNFPGRFSGRQFSNSRSEMNVSTLELGDSALYLCASSLVPGDPYEQYFGPGTRLTVT.

Notes on this clonotype: Possible read error: a much larger clone is one base away. The gene calls are TRBV2 and TRBJ2-6; no definite D call. The germline V gene encodes CDR1 SNHLY and CDR2 FYNNEI. The CDR3 is 13 residues long. This chain's CDR3 is CAGSVSGANVLTF. The CDR3 DNA reads as TGTGCCGGCAGTGTTTCTGGGGCCAACGTCCTGACTTTC.

The chain couples TRBV7-2 to TRBJ2-5; D possibly corresponds to TRBD1 (6 bases). This CDR3 has 17 amino acids. Trimming cost V 5 bases and J 5 bases, with 24 bases left between them. CDR1 is SGHTA and CDR2 is FQGNSA in the germline V gene. The CDR3 coding sequence is TGTGCCAGCAGCCCGACAGGCCCCACTGAAGCAGGGGAGACCCAGTACTTC. This encodes CASSPTGPTEAGETQYF.

The genes are TRBV11-1 and TRBJ1-1; TRBD1 aligns across 7 bases. CDR1 is SGHAT, CDR2 FQDESV, per germline (reference sequence). The CDR3 is 16 residues long. The V and J ends lost 5 bases and 3 bases, in that order; junction bases with no gene match: 12. CDR3 loop: CASSADMTGWYTEAFF. The CDR3 DNA follows: TGTGCCAGCAGCGCGGATATGACAGGGTGGTACACTGAAGCTTTCTTT.

This rearrangement joins TRBV10-3 to TRBJ2-2; D remains unclear. This CDR3 contains 12 residues. Trimming pared 7 bases from V and 3 bases from J, leaving 6 bases between. Germline values: CDR1 ENHRY, CDR2 SYGVKD. As DNA, the CDR3 is TGTGCCATCAAAAGGGACACCGGGGAGCTGTTTTTT. Translation: CAIKRDTGELFF.

This chain uses TRBV25-1 with TRBJ2-3; D remains unclear. This CDR3 is built from 13 residues. From germline, CDR1 is MGHDK and CDR2 SYGVNS. Trimming removed 6 bases at V and 2 bases at J, with 9 bases between. CDR3 DNA: TGTGCCAGCAGCCCTAAATCCACAGATACGCAGTATTTT. Translating it yields CASSPKSTDTQYF.

This clonotype was detected only a few times. This may be a read error, as it is one base from a much larger clone. V gene TRBV15 combines with J gene TRBJ2-7, with TRBD1 matching 7 bases. The CDR3 has 15 residues. Germline V gene lookup returns CDR1 LNHNV and CDR2 YYDKDF (reference sequence). Trimming removed 2 bases from V and 0 bases from J; junction bases left unmatched: 4. CDR3 in amino acids: CATSRSQGVSYEQYF. The CDR3 DNA follows: TGTGCCACCAGCAGAAGTCAGGGGGTCTCCTACGAGCAGTACTTC.

The rearrangement links TRBV20-1 to TRBJ1-1; the match to TRBD1 covers 9 bases. Germline V gene lookup returns CDR1 DFQATT and CDR2 SNEGSKA (reference sequence). V shed 6 bases and J 8 bases; nucleotides not matched to a gene: 13. This CDR3 is built from 14 residues. The CDR3 spells CSADTGGVSVEAFF. CDR3 DNA sequence: TGCAGTGCCGACACAGGGGGCGTTTCGGTGGAAGCTTTCTTT.

The chain links TRBV25-1 to TRBJ2-7; 10 bases agree with TRBD2. The CDR3 extends over 16 amino acids. Unmatched junction bases numbered 16, after V lost 5 bases and J lost 9 bases. Germline CDR1 reads MGHDK; CDR2 reads SYGVNS. The CDR3, as DNA: TGTGCCAGCAGTCCAGATTTAGCGGGAGGAGGTATCTCGCAGTACTTC. This encodes CASSPDLAGGGISQYF.

This clonotype was detected many times. The rearrangement links TRBV19 to TRBJ2-2; 10 nucleotides align to TRBD2. Germline V gene sequence: CDR1 LNHDA, CDR2 SQIVND (reference sequence). V lost 7 bases and J lost 1; bases outside the gene matches: 3. This CDR3 spans 15 amino acids. The CDR3 sequence: CASIPSGGNTGELFF. The CDR3 nucleotides read TGTGCCAGTATTCCTAGCGGGGGGAACACCGGGGAGCTGTTTTTT.

Many counts were recorded for this clonotype. The chain links TRBV20-1 to TRBJ2-7; D gene ambiguous. V lost 0 bases to trimming and J lost 4 bases, with 10 bases between them. CDR1 and CDR2 from the germline V gene are DFQATT and SNEGSKA (reference sequence). The CDR3 is 13 residues long. CDR3 region: CSARDPILYEQYF. CDR3 DNA: TGCAGTGCTAGAGATCCTATTCTTTACGAGCAGTACTTC.

V and J are TRBV7-2 and TRBJ1-5, with 8 bases matching TRBD1. The germline V gene has CDR1 SGHTA and CDR2 FQGNSA. This CDR3 has 11 amino acids. V trimming: 5 bases; J trimming: 12 bases; junction bases outside the gene matches: 3. The CDR3 loop is CASSTGQGQHF. The CDR3 DNA sequence: TGTGCCAGCAGCACCGGACAGGGCCAGCATTTT.

This clonotype was seen just once. A much larger clone is a single base away; this may be a read error. This sequence joins TRBV10-3 and TRBJ1-5, with no clear D. This CDR3 contains 14 residues. Trimming left V 3 bases short and J 4 bases short, with 10 bases between. From germline, CDR1 is ENHRY and CDR2 SYGVKD. The CDR3 here is CAISEVSRNQPQHF. The CDR3 bases are TGTGCCATCAGTGAAGTGAGCAGGAATCAGCCCCAGCATTTT.

About this clonotype: At one boundary the junction diverges from the germline segment, which might be a read error. The chain links TRBV20-1 to TRBJ2-7, with 12 bases that match TRBD2. Germline CDR1 is DFQATT and CDR2 is SNEGSKA (reference sequence). The CDR3 spans 14 residues. The DNA for the CDR3 is TGCAGTGCACCCCGACTAGCGGGAGCCTACGAGCAGCACTTC. This codes for CSAPRLAGAYEQHF.

The table lists this clonotype with many counts. The chain links TRBV20-1 to TRBJ2-5, with 10 bases matching TRBD1. Germline V CDR1 and CDR2: DFQATT, SNEGSKA (reference sequence). J was trimmed by 3 bases and V by 2 bases; bases with no gene match: 3. The CDR3 is 14 residues long. The CDR3 bases are TGCAGTGCTAGAAAGGGGACAGGGGAAGAGACCCAGTACTTC. It translates to CSARKGTGEETQYF.

V is TRBV4-1 and J is TRBJ1-1; D gene ambiguous. Deletions cut 0 bases from V and 1 base from J, with 12 bases between. This CDR3 spans 16 amino acids. Germline CDR1 reads MGHRA; CDR2 reads YSYEKL. CDR3 region: CASSQDSMKGNTEAFF. The CDR3 DNA reads as TGCGCCAGCAGCCAAGATAGTATGAAGGGGAACACTGAAGCTTTCTTT.

This clonotype was seen a few times. A read error may produce the germline difference seen at one junction end. J is TRBJ2-5 and V is TRBV5-1, with D possibly called TRBD1 or TRBD2 (5 bases each). CDR3 length: 16 amino acids. Germline CDR1 SGHRS, CDR2 YFSETQ. The DNA for the CDR3 is TGTGCCAGCAGCTTGGACTTAGGGGAGTACCAAGAGACCCAGTACTTC. It codes for CASSLDLGEYQETQYF.

This clonotype appeared a few times. V usage is TRBV25-1 and J usage is TRBJ2-1; weak D call: TRBD2 (5 bases). The germline V gene has CDR1 MGHDK and CDR2 SYGVNS. V lost 2 bases to trimming and J lost 10 bases, with 12 bases between them. The CDR3 sequence is 13 residues long. As DNA, the CDR3 is TGTGCCAGCAGTGAACGGGGATATAAGGAGCAGTTCTTC. As protein: CASSERGYKEQFF.

This clonotype was recorded many times. Sequence at one end of the junction differs from germline and may be a read error. The rearrangement uses TRBV6-6 and TRBJ1-2, with D maybe TRBD1 (6 bases). This CDR3 is built from 13 residues. Looked up from germline, CDR1 is MNHNY and CDR2 is SVGAGI (reference sequence). CDR3 coding DNA: TGTGCCAGCAGTTACTCAGAGACAGGCGCTCAGGGCTTC. Protein sequence: CASSYSETGAQGF.

The chain recombines TRBV5-5 with TRBJ1-4, with a possible D match to TRBD1 (6 bases). Trimming took off 4 bases at V and 2 bases at J, with 15 bases between the two ends. Germline V gene sequence: CDR1 SGHKS, CDR2 YYEKEE (reference sequence). CDR3 length equals 16 residues. DNA of the CDR3: TGTGCCAGCAGCCATACAACAGGGTGGACTAATGAAAAACTGTTTTTT. The encoded protein is CASSHTTGWTNEKLFF.

This clonotype has only a few counts. The junction differs from germline at one of its ends, possibly a read error. The V gene is TRBV10-2, the J gene TRBJ2-7; D is unclear. Germline V lookup: CDR1 WSHSY, CDR2 SAAADI. The CDR3 spans 14 residues. The CDR3 DNA sequence: TGTGCCAGCAGTTACTCGCGAGTTGCCTACGAGCAGCACTTC. The encoded protein is CASSYSRVAYEQHF.

The chain uses TRBV2 and TRBJ2-7; 13 nucleotides align to TRBD2. The J segment lost 4 bases and the V segment lost 8 bases, leaving 8 bases of the junction unmatched. The CDR3 is made up of 15 amino acids. Germline CDR1 SNHLY, CDR2 FYNNEI. The CDR3 DNA sequence: TGTGCCAGCCAACCGGGACTAGCGGGGTTATACGAGCAGTACTTC. Translation: CASQPGLAGLYEQYF.

The table lists this clonotype with many counts. This CDR3 reads CASSFWGGNQPQHF. The DNA of the CDR3 is TGTGCCAGCAGCTTTTGGGGGGGGAATCAGCCCCAGCATTTT. The rearrangement uses TRBV12-3 or TRBV12-4 and TRBJ1-5; possibly TRBD1 for D (5 bases). The CDR3 is 14 amino acids. V was clipped by 6 bases and J by 4 bases, with 13 bases between them.

V usage is TRBV20-1 and J usage is TRBJ2-7, with 7 bases fitting TRBD2. The CDR3 sequence is 15 residues long. The trim removed 0 bases at V and 3 bases at J, leaving 8 bases unmatched. Germline loops: CDR1 DFQATT, CDR2 SNEGSKA (reference sequence). CDR3 coding DNA: TGCAGTGCTAGAGATCTGAGACTAGCTGTCTACGAGCAGTACTTC. It yields the protein CSARDLRLAVYEQYF.

This clonotype appeared a few times. The CDR3 is CASSKDRGGETQHF. In nucleotides, the CDR3 is TGTGCCAGCAGCAAGGACAGGGGGGGTGAGACCCAGCATTTT. V is TRBV11-1 and J is TRBJ1-5; 10 bases are a match to TRBD1. V trimming: 5 bases; J trimming: 11 bases; junction bases outside the gene matches: 9. This CDR3 has 14 amino acids. The germline V gene has CDR1 SGHAT and CDR2 FQDESV (reference sequence).

V is TRBV9 and J is TRBJ2-3; no firm D call. The ends were cut back, 1 base at V and 4 bases at J, with 7 bases in the middle. The CDR3 is 13 residues long. Germline V gene data show CDR1 as SGDLS and CDR2 as YYNGEE. The CDR3 DNA is TGTGCCAGCAGCGTACGTGGCGCAGATACGCAGTATTTT. As protein: CASSVRGADTQYF. Supplemented by reference TRBV9 and TRBJ2-3, the full variable domain reads DSGVTQTPKHLITATGQRVTLRCSPRSGDLSVYWYQQSLDQGLQFLIQYYNGEERAKGNILERFSAQQFPDLHSELNLSSLELGDSALYFCASSVRGADTQYFGPGTRLTVL.

This clonotype was counted many times. The rearrangement joins TRBV2 to TRBJ1-2; 8 nucleotides match TRBD1. V gave up 4 bases and J gave up 0 bases; unmatched junction bases: 1. Germline values: CDR1 SNHLY, CDR2 FYNNEI. The CDR3 is 14 residues long. As DNA, the CDR3 is TGTGCCAGCAGTGTGGACAGGGCTAACTATGGCTACACCTTC. Its protein is CASSVDRANYGYTF.